This is a list of T cell receptor beta chains from one sample in a study of patients and donors after allogeneic stem cell transplantation. TCRdb re-called the RT-PCR reads with MiXCR, one entry per CDR3 protein. The profile shows 920,000 or so distinct CDR3 sequences, more than 15% of them singletons. The sequencing sample was made of blood, either unsorted or a sorted T cell fraction (not recorded which). The source is a human donor who was either an allogeneic HSCT recipient or a stem cell or donor lymphocyte infusion donor (not recorded which). It is not recorded whose cells these are; they may come from a transplant donor. Each CDR3 is given with its conserved first and last residue. The D gene is left open where the match is weak. The size of a clone is reported for some rows only, either as once, few or many, or as a class for expanded clones.

j_call	clone_size	v_call	d_call	cdr3_aa	cdr3_nt
TRBJ2-7	-	TRBV28	-	CASSLRLEWQYF	TGTGCCAGCAGTTTAAGACTCGAGTGGCAGTACTTC
TRBJ2-7	few	TRBV7-2	-	CASSLAKKGLRYEQYF	TGTGCCAGCAGCTTAGCGAAGAAGGGCTTGCGGTACGAGCAGTACTTC
TRBJ2-7	-	TRBV29-1	-	CSVGRGFGYEQYF	TGCAGCGTTGGGAGGGGTTTTGGCTACGAGCAGTACTTC
TRBJ2-3	-	TRBV7-7	TRBD2	CASSPGLAGVSDTQYF	TGTGCCAGCAGCCCGGGACTAGCGGGAGTGTCAGATACGCAGTATTTT
TRBJ1-2	many	TRBV5-1	-	CASSLVAGSDYGYTF	TGCGCCAGCAGCTTGGTAGCAGGGTCGGACTATGGCTACACCTTC
TRBJ2-3	few	TRBV6-2/TRBV6-3	TRBD1	CASALGTGVRGVPSTDTQYF	TGTGCCAGCGCTCTGGGGACAGGGGTACGGGGGGTTCCTAGCACAGATACGCAGTATTTT
TRBJ2-1	few	TRBV20-1	TRBD2	CSARLPGLAYNEQFF	TGCAGTGCTAGACTCCCGGGACTAGCGTACAATGAGCAGTTCTTC
TRBJ1-3	few	TRBV12-3/TRBV12-4	-	CASSLSRNTIYF	TGTGCCAGCAGTTTATCAAGAAACACCATATATTTT
TRBJ1-2	-	TRBV20-1	-	CSAPSRIPVSPTKNYGYTF	TGCAGTGCTCCTAGCCGAATTCCCGTTTCTCCTACCAAAAACTATGGCTACACCTTC
TRBJ2-1	few	TRBV12-3/TRBV12-4	TRBD1	CASSLMRTGGNEQFF	TGTGCCAGCAGCCTGATGAGGACAGGGGGAAATGAGCAGTTCTTC
TRBJ1-6	few	TRBV12-3/TRBV12-4	-	CASSLPPRQANNSPLHF	TGTGCCAGCAGTTTACCTCCGAGACAGGCTAATAATTCACCCCTCCACTTT